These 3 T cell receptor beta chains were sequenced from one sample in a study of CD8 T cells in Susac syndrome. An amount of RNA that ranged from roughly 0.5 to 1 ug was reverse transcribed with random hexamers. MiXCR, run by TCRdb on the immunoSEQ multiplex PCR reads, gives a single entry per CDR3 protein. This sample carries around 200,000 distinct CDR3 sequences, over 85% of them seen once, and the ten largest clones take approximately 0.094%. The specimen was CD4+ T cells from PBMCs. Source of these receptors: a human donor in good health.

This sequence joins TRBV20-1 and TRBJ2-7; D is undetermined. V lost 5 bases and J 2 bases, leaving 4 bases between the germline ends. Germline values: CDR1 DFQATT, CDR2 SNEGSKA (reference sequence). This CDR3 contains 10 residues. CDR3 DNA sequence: TGCAGTGCTGGACCCTACGAGCAGTACTTC. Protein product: CSAGPYEQYF.

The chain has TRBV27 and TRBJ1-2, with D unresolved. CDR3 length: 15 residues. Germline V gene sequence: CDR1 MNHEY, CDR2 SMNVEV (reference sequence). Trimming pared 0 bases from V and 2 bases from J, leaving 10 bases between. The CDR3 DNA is TGTGCCAGCAGTTTATCGAGTATGAGGAACTATGGCTACACCTTC. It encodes CASSLSSMRNYGYTF.

The CDR3 nucleotides read TGCAGTGCCAGGGGACACGGGGATAATTCACCCCTCCACTTT. It encodes CSARGHGDNSPLHF. The chain links TRBV20-1 to TRBJ1-6; a possible D gene is TRBD1 (6 bases). CDR1 and CDR2 (germline): DFQATT, SNEGSKA (reference sequence). This CDR3 contains 14 residues. V lost 6 bases to trimming and J lost 5 bases, with 14 bases between them.